The 23 T cell receptor beta chains below were found in one sample sequenced in a study of early T cells in non-severe SARS-CoV-2 infection. Via MiXCR, TCRdb re-called the 5' RACE reads, giving one row per CDR3 protein. Of some 64,000 distinct CDR3 sequences listed, 9% to 10% were seen once; the top ten hold roughly a sixth. The source material was whole blood, sampled at baseline. These TCRs come from an adult who was a healthcare worker with PCR-confirmed SARS-CoV-2 infection or an uninfected control (not recorded which).

The chain couples TRBV15 to TRBJ1-1; D call uncertain. Trimming pared 4 bases from V and 7 bases from J, leaving 7 bases between. CDR3 length equals 11 residues. Germline V gene data show CDR1 as LNHNV and CDR2 as YYDKDF (reference sequence). Written as DNA, the CDR3 is TGTGCCACCAGCACCGGGGTTGAAGCTTTCTTT. It translates to CATSTGVEAFF.

This clonotype has a handful of counts. A much more abundant neighbour one base away suggests this may be a read error. The chain couples TRBV20-1 to TRBJ2-3, with TRBD2 identical over 10 bases. This CDR3 is 15 amino acids long. Germline loops: CDR1 DFQATT, CDR2 SNEGSKA (reference sequence). The CDR3 region is CSTPQGGLATDAQYF. For the CDR3, the DNA is TGCAGTACCCCACAGGGGGGACTAGCGACAGATGCGCAGTATTTT.

The genes are TRBV7-2 and TRBJ2-7; D may be TRBD2 (5 bases). Per the germline V gene, CDR1 is SGHTA and CDR2 is FQGNSA. Trimming pared 6 bases from V and 5 bases from J, leaving 17 bases between. The CDR3 length is 14 residues. CDR3 in amino acids: CASRQTLATDEQYF. The CDR3 DNA reads TGTGCCAGCAGACAAACCCTAGCTACGGACGAGCAGTACTTC. The variable domain in full, with the rest retrieved from reference TRBV7-2 and TRBJ2-7, is GAGVSQSPSNKVTEKGKDVELRCDPISGHTALYWYRQSLGQGLEFLIYFQGNSAPDKSGLPSDRFSAERTGGSVSTLTIQRTQQEDSAVYLCASRQTLATDEQYFGPGTRLTVT.

This clonotype was seen ten or more times. CDR3 amino acids: CASSESGTDTQYF. The CDR3 region has the DNA TGTGCCAGCAGTGAGTCGGGTACAGATACGCAGTATTTT. The chain carries TRBV2 and TRBJ2-3; no definite D call. Germline lookup yields CDR1 SNHLY and CDR2 FYNNEI. The CDR3 has 13 residues. V was pared by 3 bases and J by 3 bases, with 7 bases between.

This clonotype was picked up a small number of times. V and J are TRBV9 and TRBJ2-1, with unresolved D. In germline, CDR1 is SGDLS, CDR2 YYNGEE. V lost 0 bases and J 8 bases, leaving 12 bases between the germline ends. This CDR3 has 14 amino acids. CDR3 in DNA: TGTGCCAGCAGCGTAGGACCAGGTTTAGATGAGCAGTTCTTC. Translating gives CASSVGPGLDEQFF.

This clonotype was observed many times. This chain uses TRBV10-2 with TRBJ2-7; 12 bases match TRBD2. Trimming removed 2 bases from V and 9 bases from J; junction bases left unmatched: 2. There are 13 residues in the CDR3. Germline CDR1 reads WSHSY; CDR2 reads SAAADI. CDR3: CASSERLAGVQYF. The CDR3 region has the DNA TGCGCCAGCAGTGAGAGACTAGCGGGAGTGCAGTACTTC.

This clonotype was seen only a few times. The chain links TRBV28 to TRBJ2-3; 11 positions agree with TRBD2. The length of the CDR3 is 14 residues. Trimming at V came to 7 bases and at J to 4 bases, leaving 4 bases not matched to a gene. The germline CDR1 and CDR2 sequences are MDHEN and SYDVKM. The CDR3 DNA reads as TGTGCCAGCACGCTAGCGGGAGGAGCAGATACGCAGTATTTT. Protein sequence: CASTLAGGADTQYF. Based on the CDR3 plus reference TRBV28 and TRBJ2-3, the full variable domain is DVKVTQSSRYLVKRTGEKVFLECVQDMDHENMFWYRQDPGLGLRLIYFSYDVKMKEKGDIPEGYSVSREKKERFSLILESASTNQTSMYLCASTLAGGADTQYFGPGTRLTVL.

This clonotype was observed many times. The chain has TRBV5-1 and TRBJ2-5, with D perhaps given as TRBD1 or TRBD2 (5 bases each). The V end was cut by 3 bases, the J end by 5 bases, with 17 bases between. The CDR3 contains 15 residues. Germline CDR1 reads SGHRS; CDR2 reads YFSETQ. CDR3 region: CASSWRTSQEETQYF. The CDR3, as DNA: TGCGCCAGCAGCTGGAGGACATCCCAGGAGGAGACCCAGTACTTC.

This clonotype was counted a few times. The chain employs TRBV11-2 and TRBJ2-2; possibly TRBD2 for D (6 bases). The CDR3 sequence is 16 residues long. Germline CDR1 is SGHAT and CDR2 is FQNNGV. V dropped 2 bases and J dropped 6 bases, with 16 bases sitting between them. For the CDR3, the DNA is TGTGCCAGCAGCTTAATGCGGGGAAAGGTATCCGGGGAGCTGTTTTTT. It encodes CASSLMRGKVSGELFF. The entire variable domain, with the rest obtained from reference TRBV11-2 and TRBJ2-2, is as follows: EAGVAQSPRYKIIEKRQSVAFWCNPISGHATLYWYQQILGQGPKLLIQFQNNGVVDDSQLPKDRFSAERLKGVDSTLKIQPAKLEDSAVYLCASSLMRGKVSGELFFGEGSRLTVL.

This clonotype was counted between two and nine times. The chain carries TRBV20-1 and TRBJ2-3; possibly TRBD1 for D (6 bases). The CDR3 is 14 amino acids. The V gene lost 6 bases and the J gene lost 0 bases, with 13 bases spanning the gap. Germline lookup yields CDR1 DFQATT and CDR2 SNEGSKA (reference sequence). CDR3 loop: CSAPKGDSTDTQYF. The DNA for the CDR3 is TGCAGTGCACCAAAGGGGGACAGCACAGATACGCAGTATTTT.

The chain is built from TRBV5-6 and TRBJ2-1, with 7 positions matching TRBD2. CDR3 size: 13 residues. Germline V gives CDR1 SGHDT, CDR2 YYEEEE. V trimming: 3 bases; J trimming: 7 bases; junction bases outside the gene matches: 4. In DNA form, the CDR3 reads TGTGCCAGCAGCTCCCTTAGCGGGAATGAGCAGTTCTTC. It encodes CASSSLSGNEQFF. The full variable domain, rest sourced from reference TRBV5-6 and TRBJ2-1, is DAGVTQSPTHLIKTRGQQVTLRCSPKSGHDTVSWYQQALGQGPQFIFQYYEEEERQRGNFPDRFSGHQFPNYSSELNVNALLLGDSALYLCASSSLSGNEQFFGPGTRLTVL.

This clonotype appeared once. This rearrangement joins TRBV5-1 to TRBJ1-5; D not certain. With 4 bases removed from V and 4 bases from J, the gap between germline ends came to 9 bases. The CDR3 has 13 amino acids. Germline CDR1 SGHRS, CDR2 YFSETQ. This CDR3 reads CASSREGNQPQHF. For the CDR3, the DNA is TGCGCCAGCAGCCGGGAGGGTAATCAGCCCCAGCATTTT. Looking up the rest from reference TRBV5-1 and TRBJ1-5 gives the full variable domain: KAGVTQTPRYLIKTRGQQVTLSCSPISGHRSVSWYQQTPGQGLQFLFEYFSETQRNKGNFPGRFSGRQFSNSRSEMNVSTLELGDSALYLCASSREGNQPQHFGDGTRLSIL.

V usage is TRBV20-1 and J usage is TRBJ1-3; 7 nucleotides align to TRBD1. This CDR3 has 15 amino acids. Looked up from germline, CDR1 is DFQATT and CDR2 is SNEGSKA (reference sequence). J gave up 8 bases and V 0 bases, and 10 bases lay outside the gene matches. The CDR3 loop reads CSARDSRGPRDTIYF. As DNA, the CDR3 is TGCAGTGCTAGAGATTCAAGGGGGCCGCGAGACACCATATATTTT.

This sequence joins TRBV12-3 or TRBV12-4 and TRBJ1-2; no clear D gene. The CDR3 sequence is 11 residues long. V was pared by 6 bases and J by 13 bases, with 15 bases between. CDR3 protein: CASSSEDLPTF. Here the CDR3 DNA reads TGTGCCAGCAGCTCTGAGGATCTCCCCACCTTC.

At least ten counts were recorded for this clonotype. For the CDR3, the DNA is TGTGCCAGCAGCGCTACAGGAGGGTATAACACCGGGGAGCTGTTTTTT. It encodes CASSATGGYNTGELFF. The V call is TRBV9, the J call TRBJ2-2, with D possibly being TRBD2 (6 bases). The V and J ends lost 3 bases and 2 bases respectively, with 14 bases between them. This CDR3 contains 16 residues. Germline V lookup: CDR1 SGDLS, CDR2 YYNGEE.

This clonotype showed up just a few times. V usage is TRBV28 and J usage is TRBJ1-1; D unresolved. CDR3 length: 13 residues. Germline V gives CDR1 MDHEN, CDR2 SYDVKM. The V and J ends lost 6 bases and 4 bases respectively, with 12 bases between them. The DNA of the CDR3 is TGTGCCAGCAGGCGGAATTATGGCACTGAAGCTTTCTTT. Translating gives CASRRNYGTEAFF.

This clonotype was seen ten or more times. The CDR3 loop is CASNPGQSYEQYF. DNA of the CDR3: TGTGCCAGCAACCCGGGACAGTCCTACGAGCAGTACTTC. This chain connects TRBV28 to TRBJ2-7; 7 bases are shared with TRBD1. Trimming removed 7 bases from V and 1 base from J; junction bases left unmatched: 4. The CDR3 covers 13 residues. Germline loops: CDR1 MDHEN, CDR2 SYDVKM. Drawing the rest from reference TRBV28 and TRBJ2-7, the complete variable domain is DVKVTQSSRYLVKRTGEKVFLECVQDMDHENMFWYRQDPGLGLRLIYFSYDVKMKEKGDIPEGYSVSREKKERFSLILESASTNQTSMYLCASNPGQSYEQYFGPGTRLTVT.

This clonotype came up many times. The rearrangement uses TRBV7-2 and TRBJ2-1; weak D call: TRBD2 (6 bases). The CDR3 is 13 residues long. V lost 5 bases and J 13 bases, leaving 18 bases between the germline ends. CDR1 and CDR2 from the germline V gene are SGHTA and FQGNSA. CDR3 amino acids: CASSQGAGTSQFF. The DNA of the CDR3 is TGTGCCAGCAGCCAAGGGGCGGGGACGTCCCAGTTCTTC. The whole variable domain, filled in from reference TRBV7-2 and TRBJ2-1, reads GAGVSQSPSNKVTEKGKDVELRCDPISGHTALYWYRQSLGQGLEFLIYFQGNSAPDKSGLPSDRFSAERTGGSVSTLTIQRTQQEDSAVYLCASSQGAGTSQFFGPGTRLTVL.

This clonotype was seen a few times. The J gene is TRBJ2-5, the V gene TRBV20-1; D might be TRBD2 (6 bases). The CDR3 consists of 12 residues. The germline V gene encodes CDR1 DFQATT and CDR2 SNEGSKA (reference sequence). V was trimmed by 3 bases and J by 7 bases, leaving 12 bases between them. CDR3 sequence: CSARAHGGTQYF. The CDR3 nucleotides are TGCAGTGCTAGGGCGCACGGGGGGACCCAGTACTTC.

This clonotype was observed a handful of times. This chain links TRBV6-2 or TRBV6-3 with TRBJ1-5; D uncertain. The germline V and J ends were trimmed by 5 bases and 5 bases, with 13 bases remaining between them. The germline V gene has CDR1 MNHEY and CDR2 SVGEGT. The CDR3 totals 14 residues. CDR3 protein: CASSGLTTHQPQHF. The CDR3, as DNA: TGTGCCAGCAGTGGCTTGACGACCCATCAGCCCCAGCATTTT.

In its sample, this clonotype was seen many times. The chain recombines TRBV28 with TRBJ2-5; D is perhaps TRBD1 (6 bases). The CDR3 is made up of 16 amino acids. The V gene lost 5 bases and the J gene lost 5 bases, with 21 bases spanning the gap. Germline V gene data show CDR1 as MDHEN and CDR2 as SYDVKM. The CDR3 DNA reads TGTGCCAGCAGTCCACCGGGGACACCACTTGGGGAGACCCAGTACTTC. This translates into CASSPPGTPLGETQYF.

This clonotype has a count of ten or more. The chain is built from TRBV29-1 and TRBJ2-4, with TRBD1 identical over 9 bases. The germline CDR1 and CDR2 sequences are SQVTM and ANQGSEA. Trimming removed 5 bases from V and 0 bases from J; junction bases left unmatched: 11. The CDR3 runs to 17 residues. CDR3 DNA sequence: TGCAGCGTTCGCTCCTGGGACAGGGTTTTAGCCAAAAACATTCAGTACTTC. This encodes CSVRSWDRVLAKNIQYF.

The chain joins TRBV10-3 to TRBJ2-7, with D maybe TRBD1 (6 bases). In germline, CDR1 is ENHRY, CDR2 SYGVKD. Trimming pared 11 bases from V and 2 bases from J, leaving 16 bases between. The CDR3 length is 13 residues. CDR3 DNA: TGTGCCTCGGCCGGGACACAGACCTACGAGCAGTACTTC. Translating gives CASAGTQTYEQYF.